This TCR beta chain was profiled in a study of blood T cells in healthy people across ages. Study conclusions and caveats: Changes in expanded clonotypes were possibly confounded, as the CMV status of donors was unknown.

Concerning this clonotype itself: Its target is unknown.

It was with a sample-barcoded 5' primer and a J-beta primer mix that a second PCR of roughly 7 to 12 cycles was run. Using its own MiXCR run on the 5' RACE reads, TCRdb lists one record per CDR3 protein. The sample has 1.5 million to 2 million distinct CDR3 sequences, roughly 27% seen once. This CDR3 comprises 16 residues. V lost 3 bases to trimming and J lost 5 bases, with 18 bases between them. The germline CDR1 and CDR2 sequences are SEHNR and FQNEAQ (reference sequence). The chain has TRBV7-9 and TRBJ2-3; D not resolved. The source material was blood. This sequence originates from a woman in her 30s in good health. The CDR3 spells CASSFPRQGIGDTQYF. Written as DNA, the CDR3 is TGTGCCAGCAGCTTTCCGAGACAAGGTATCGGAGATACGCAGTATTTT.